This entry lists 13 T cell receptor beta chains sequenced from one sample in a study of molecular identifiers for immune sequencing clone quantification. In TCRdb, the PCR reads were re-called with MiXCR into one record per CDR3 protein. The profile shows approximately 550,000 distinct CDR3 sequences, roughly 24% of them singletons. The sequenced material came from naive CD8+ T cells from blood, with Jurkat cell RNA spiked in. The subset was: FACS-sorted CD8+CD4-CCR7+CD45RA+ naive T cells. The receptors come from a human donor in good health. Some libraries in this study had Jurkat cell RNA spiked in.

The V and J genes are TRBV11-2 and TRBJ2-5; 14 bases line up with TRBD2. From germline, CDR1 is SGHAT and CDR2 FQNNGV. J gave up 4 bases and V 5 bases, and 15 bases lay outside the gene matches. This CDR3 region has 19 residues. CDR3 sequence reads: CASSQIGTSGSGWGETQYF. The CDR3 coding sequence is TGTGCCAGCAGCCAAATCGGGACTAGCGGGAGTGGATGGGGAGAGACCCAGTACTTC.

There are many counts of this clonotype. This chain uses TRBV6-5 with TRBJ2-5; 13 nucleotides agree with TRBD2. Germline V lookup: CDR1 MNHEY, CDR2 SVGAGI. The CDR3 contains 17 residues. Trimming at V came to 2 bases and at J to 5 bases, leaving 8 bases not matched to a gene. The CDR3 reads CASSYGTSGAMKETQYF. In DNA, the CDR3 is TGTGCCAGCAGTTACGGGACTAGCGGGGCCATGAAGGAGACCCAGTACTTC.

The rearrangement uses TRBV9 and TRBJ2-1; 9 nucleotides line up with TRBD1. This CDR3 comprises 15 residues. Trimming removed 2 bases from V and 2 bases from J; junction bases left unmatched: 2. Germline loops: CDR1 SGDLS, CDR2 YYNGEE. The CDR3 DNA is TGTGCCAGCAGCGTGGGACAGGGTACCTACAATGAGCAGTTCTTC. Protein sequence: CASSVGQGTYNEQFF. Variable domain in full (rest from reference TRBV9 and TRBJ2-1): DSGVTQTPKHLITATGQRVTLRCSPRSGDLSVYWYQQSLDQGLQFLIQYYNGEERAKGNILERFSAQQFPDLHSELNLSSLELGDSALYFCASSVGQGTYNEQFFGPGTRLTVL.

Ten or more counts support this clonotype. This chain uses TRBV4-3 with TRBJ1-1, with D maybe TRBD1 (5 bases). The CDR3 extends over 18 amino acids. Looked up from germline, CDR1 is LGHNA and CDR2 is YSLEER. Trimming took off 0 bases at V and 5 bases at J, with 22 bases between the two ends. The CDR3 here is CASSQEGIRAGGRTEAFF. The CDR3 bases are TGCGCCAGCAGCCAAGAGGGGATACGGGCGGGGGGTCGAACTGAAGCTTTCTTT.

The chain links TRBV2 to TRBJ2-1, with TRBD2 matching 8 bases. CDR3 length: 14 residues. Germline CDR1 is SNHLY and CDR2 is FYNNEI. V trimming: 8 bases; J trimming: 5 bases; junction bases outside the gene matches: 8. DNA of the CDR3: TGTGCCAGCTACGGGGGACTAGGTGACAATGAGCAGTTCTTC. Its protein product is CASYGGLGDNEQFF. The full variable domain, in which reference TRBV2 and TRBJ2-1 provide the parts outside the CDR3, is EPEVTQTPSHQVTQMGQEVILRCVPISNHLYFYWYRQILGQKVEFLVSFYNNEISEKSEIFDDQFSVERPDGSNFTLKIRSTKLEDSAMYFCASYGGLGDNEQFFGPGTRLTVL.

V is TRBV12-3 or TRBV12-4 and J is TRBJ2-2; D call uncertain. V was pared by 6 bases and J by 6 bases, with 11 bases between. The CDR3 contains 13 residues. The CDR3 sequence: CASSPINAGELFF. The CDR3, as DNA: TGTGCCAGCAGCCCTATAAACGCCGGGGAGCTGTTTTTT.

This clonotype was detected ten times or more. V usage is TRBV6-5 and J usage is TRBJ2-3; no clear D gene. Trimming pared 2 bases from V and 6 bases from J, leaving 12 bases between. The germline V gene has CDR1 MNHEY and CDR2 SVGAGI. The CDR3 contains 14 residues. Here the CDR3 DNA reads TGTGCCAGCAGTTACCACTCGACACACGATACGCAGTATTTT. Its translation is CASSYHSTHDTQYF.

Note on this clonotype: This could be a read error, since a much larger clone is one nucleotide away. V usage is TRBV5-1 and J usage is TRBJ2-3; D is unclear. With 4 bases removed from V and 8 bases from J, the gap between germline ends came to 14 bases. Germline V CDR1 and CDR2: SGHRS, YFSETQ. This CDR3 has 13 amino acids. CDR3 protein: CASSPDVAGTQYF. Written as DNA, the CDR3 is TGCGCCAGCAGCCCCGATGTGGCAGGTACGCAGTATTTT. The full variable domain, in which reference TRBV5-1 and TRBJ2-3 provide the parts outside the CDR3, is KAGVTQTPRYLIKTRGQQVTLSCSPISGHRSVSWYQQTPGQGLQFLFEYFSETQRNKGNFPGRFSGRQFSNSRSEMNVSTLELGDSALYLCASSPDVAGTQYFGPGTRLTVL.

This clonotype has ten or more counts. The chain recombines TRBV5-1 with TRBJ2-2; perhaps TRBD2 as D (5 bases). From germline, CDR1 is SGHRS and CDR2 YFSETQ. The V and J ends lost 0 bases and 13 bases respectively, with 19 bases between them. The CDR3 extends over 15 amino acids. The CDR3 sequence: CASSLEAPTPGRLFF. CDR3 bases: TGCGCCAGCAGCTTGGAGGCGCCAACACCGGGGAGGCTGTTTTTT.

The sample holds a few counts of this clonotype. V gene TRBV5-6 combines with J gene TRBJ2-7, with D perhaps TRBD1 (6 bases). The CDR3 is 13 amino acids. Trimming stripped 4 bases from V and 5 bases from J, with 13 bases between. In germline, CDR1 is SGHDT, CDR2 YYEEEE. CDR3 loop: CASSLGTPDEQYF. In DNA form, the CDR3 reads TGTGCCAGCAGCCTGGGGACACCGGACGAGCAGTACTTC.

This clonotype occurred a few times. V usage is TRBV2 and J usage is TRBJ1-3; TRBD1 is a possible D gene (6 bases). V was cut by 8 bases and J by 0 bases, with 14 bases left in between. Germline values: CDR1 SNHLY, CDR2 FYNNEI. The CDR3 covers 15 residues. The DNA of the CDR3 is TGTGCCAGCCGCCCCGGACAGTTCTCTGGAAACACCATATATTTT. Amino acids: CASRPGQFSGNTIYF.

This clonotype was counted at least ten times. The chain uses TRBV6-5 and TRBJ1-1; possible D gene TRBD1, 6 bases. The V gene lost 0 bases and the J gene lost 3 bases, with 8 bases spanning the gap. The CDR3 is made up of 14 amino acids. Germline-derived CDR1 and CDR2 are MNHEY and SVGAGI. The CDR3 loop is CASSYSEGDTEAFF. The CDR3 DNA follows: TGTGCCAGCAGTTACTCCGAGGGGGACACTGAAGCTTTCTTT.

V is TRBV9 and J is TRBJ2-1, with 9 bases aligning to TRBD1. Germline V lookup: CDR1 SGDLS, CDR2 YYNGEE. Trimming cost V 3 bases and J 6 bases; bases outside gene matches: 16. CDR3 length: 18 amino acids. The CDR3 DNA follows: TGTGCCAGCAGCGAGCGTCCAGGCGACAGGGGGTATGGCAATGAGCAGTTCTTC. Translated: CASSERPGDRGYGNEQFF.